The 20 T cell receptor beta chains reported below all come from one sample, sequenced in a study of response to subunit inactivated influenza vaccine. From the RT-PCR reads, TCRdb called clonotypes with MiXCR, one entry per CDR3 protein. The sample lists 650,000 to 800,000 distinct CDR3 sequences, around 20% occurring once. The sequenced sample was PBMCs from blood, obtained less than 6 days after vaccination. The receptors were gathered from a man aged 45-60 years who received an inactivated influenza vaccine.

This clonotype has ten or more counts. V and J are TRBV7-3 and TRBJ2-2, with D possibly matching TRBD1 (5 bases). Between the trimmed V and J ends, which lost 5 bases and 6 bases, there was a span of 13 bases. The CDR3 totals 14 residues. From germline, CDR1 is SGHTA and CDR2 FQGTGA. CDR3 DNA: TGTGCCAGCAGCATCACTCCAGGGTCCGGGGAGCTGTTTTTT. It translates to CASSITPGSGELFF.

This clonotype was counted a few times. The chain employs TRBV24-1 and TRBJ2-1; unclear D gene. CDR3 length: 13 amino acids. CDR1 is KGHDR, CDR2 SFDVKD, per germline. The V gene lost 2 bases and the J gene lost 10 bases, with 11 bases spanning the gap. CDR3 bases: TGTGCCACCAGTGATTCCCTCTCCGCAGAGCAGTTCTTC. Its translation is CATSDSLSAEQFF.

This CDR3 reads CASSEDGWGEAFF. The CDR3 coding sequence is TGTGCCAGCAGTGAGGACGGGTGGGGTGAAGCTTTCTTT. The rearrangement links TRBV6-2 or TRBV6-3 to TRBJ1-1; no firm D call. CDR1 and CDR2 from the germline V gene are MNHEY and SVGEGT. The CDR3 is 13 amino acids. Trimming cost V 5 bases and J 7 bases, with 14 bases left between them.

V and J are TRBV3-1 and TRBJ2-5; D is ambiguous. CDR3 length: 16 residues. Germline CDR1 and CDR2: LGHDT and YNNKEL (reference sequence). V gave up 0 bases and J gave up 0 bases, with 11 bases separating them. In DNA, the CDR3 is TGTGCCAGCAGCCAAGATTTTGGCAACGACCAAGAGACCCAGTACTTC. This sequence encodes CASSQDFGNDQETQYF.

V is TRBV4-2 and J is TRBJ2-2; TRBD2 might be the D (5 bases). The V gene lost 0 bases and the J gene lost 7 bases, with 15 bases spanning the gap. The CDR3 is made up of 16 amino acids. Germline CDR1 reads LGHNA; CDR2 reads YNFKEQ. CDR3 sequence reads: CASSQEKYSVGGELFF. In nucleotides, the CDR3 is TGTGCCAGCAGCCAAGAAAAGTATAGCGTTGGCGGGGAGCTGTTTTTT.

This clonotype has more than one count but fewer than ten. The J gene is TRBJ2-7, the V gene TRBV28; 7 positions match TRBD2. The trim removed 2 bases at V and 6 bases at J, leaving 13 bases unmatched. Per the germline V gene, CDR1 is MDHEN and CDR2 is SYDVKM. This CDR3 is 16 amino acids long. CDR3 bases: TGTGCCAGCAGTTTAATAATGGCGGGGGAAAGACTCGAGCAGTACTTC. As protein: CASSLIMAGERLEQYF.

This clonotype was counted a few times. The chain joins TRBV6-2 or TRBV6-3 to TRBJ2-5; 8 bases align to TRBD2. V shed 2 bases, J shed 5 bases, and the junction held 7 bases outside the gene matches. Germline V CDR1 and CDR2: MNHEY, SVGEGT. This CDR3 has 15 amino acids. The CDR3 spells CASSYGGLVTETQYF. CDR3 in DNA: TGTGCCAGCAGTTACGGGGGACTAGTGACCGAGACCCAGTACTTC.

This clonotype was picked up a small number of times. CDR3 nucleotides: TGTGCCAGCAGCCCAGACGGACAGGCTCACAATGAGCAGTTCTTC. It translates to CASSPDGQAHNEQFF. The rearrangement links TRBV7-2 to TRBJ2-1; 7 nucleotides line up with TRBD1. Trimming removed 5 bases from V and 5 bases from J; junction bases left unmatched: 9. The CDR3 extends over 15 amino acids. Germline V gene lookup returns CDR1 SGHTA and CDR2 FQGNSA.

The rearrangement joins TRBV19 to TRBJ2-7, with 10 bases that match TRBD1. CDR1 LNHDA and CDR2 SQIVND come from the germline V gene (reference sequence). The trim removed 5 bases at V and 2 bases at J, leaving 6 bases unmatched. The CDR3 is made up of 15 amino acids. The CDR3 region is CASSDPGQGTYEQYF. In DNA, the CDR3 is TGTGCCAGTAGTGACCCGGGACAGGGGACCTACGAGCAGTACTTC.

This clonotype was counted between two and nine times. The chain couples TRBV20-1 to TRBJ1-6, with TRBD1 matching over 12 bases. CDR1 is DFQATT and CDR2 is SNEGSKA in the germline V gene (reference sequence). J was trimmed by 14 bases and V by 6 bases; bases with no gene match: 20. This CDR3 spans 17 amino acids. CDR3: CSAPPPNRDRGRWTLHF. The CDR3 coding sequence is TGCAGTGCCCCCCCTCCGAACCGGGACAGGGGGCGGTGGACCCTCCACTTT.

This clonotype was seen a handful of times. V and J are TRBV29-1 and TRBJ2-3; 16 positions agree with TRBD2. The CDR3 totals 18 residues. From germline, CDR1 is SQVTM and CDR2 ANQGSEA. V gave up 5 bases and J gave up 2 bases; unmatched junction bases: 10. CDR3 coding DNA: TGCAGCGTTACGGGACTAGCGGGAGGGCCGCAGAACACAGATACGCAGTATTTT. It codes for CSVTGLAGGPQNTDTQYF.

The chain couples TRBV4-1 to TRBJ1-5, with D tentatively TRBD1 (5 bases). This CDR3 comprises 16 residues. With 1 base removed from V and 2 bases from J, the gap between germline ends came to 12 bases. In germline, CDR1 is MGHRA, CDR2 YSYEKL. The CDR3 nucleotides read TGCGCCAGCAGCCAAGTCATGCGACAGCGCAATCAGCCCCAGCATTTT. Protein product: CASSQVMRQRNQPQHF.

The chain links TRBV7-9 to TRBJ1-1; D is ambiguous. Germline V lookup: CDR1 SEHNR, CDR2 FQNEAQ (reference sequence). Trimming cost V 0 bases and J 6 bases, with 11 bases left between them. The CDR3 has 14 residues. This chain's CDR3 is CASSLASGWAEAFF. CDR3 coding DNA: TGTGCCAGCAGCTTAGCGTCGGGTTGGGCTGAAGCTTTCTTT.

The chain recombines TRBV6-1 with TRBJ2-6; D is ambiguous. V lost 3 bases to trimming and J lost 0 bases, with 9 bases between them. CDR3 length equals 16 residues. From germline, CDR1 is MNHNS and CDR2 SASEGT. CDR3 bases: TGTGCCAGCAGTGAGCAATCAATCTCTGGGGCCAACGTCCTGACTTTC. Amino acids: CASSEQSISGANVLTF.

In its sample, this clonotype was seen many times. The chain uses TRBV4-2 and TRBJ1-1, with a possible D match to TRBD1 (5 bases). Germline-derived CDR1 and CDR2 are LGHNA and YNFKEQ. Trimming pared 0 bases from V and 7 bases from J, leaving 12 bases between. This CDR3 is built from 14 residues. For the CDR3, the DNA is TGTGCCAGCAGCCAAGAAGCAGGGTACGTTGAAGCTTTCTTT. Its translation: CASSQEAGYVEAFF.

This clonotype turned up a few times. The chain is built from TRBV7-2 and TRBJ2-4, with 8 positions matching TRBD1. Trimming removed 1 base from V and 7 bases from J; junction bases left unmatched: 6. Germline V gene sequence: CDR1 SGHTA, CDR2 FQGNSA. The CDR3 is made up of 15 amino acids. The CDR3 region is CASSLGPQGANIQYF. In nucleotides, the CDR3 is TGTGCCAGCAGCTTAGGCCCCCAGGGGGCGAACATTCAGTACTTC. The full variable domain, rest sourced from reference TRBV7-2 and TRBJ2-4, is GAGVSQSPSNKVTEKGKDVELRCDPISGHTALYWYRQSLGQGLEFLIYFQGNSAPDKSGLPSDRFSAERTGGSVSTLTIQRTQQEDSAVYLCASSLGPQGANIQYFGAGTRLSVL.

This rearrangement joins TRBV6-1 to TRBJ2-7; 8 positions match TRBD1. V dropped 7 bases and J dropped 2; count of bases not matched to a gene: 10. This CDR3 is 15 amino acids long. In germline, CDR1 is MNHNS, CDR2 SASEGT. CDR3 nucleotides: TGTGCCAGCAACCACGACAGGGGCCCTACCTACGAGCAGTACTTC. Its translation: CASNHDRGPTYEQYF.

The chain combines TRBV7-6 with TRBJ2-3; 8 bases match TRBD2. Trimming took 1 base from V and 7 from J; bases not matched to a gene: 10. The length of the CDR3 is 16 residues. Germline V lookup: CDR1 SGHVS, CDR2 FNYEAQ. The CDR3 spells CASSLESGSRHHTQYF. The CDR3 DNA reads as TGTGCCAGCAGCTTAGAGAGCGGGAGCCGCCACCATACGCAGTATTTT.

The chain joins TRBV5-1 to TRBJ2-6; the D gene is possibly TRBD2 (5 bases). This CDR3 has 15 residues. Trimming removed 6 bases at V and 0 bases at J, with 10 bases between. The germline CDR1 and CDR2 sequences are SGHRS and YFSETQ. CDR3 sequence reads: CASTPGDSGANVLTF. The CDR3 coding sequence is TGCGCCAGCACACCCGGGGACTCTGGGGCCAACGTCCTGACTTTC.

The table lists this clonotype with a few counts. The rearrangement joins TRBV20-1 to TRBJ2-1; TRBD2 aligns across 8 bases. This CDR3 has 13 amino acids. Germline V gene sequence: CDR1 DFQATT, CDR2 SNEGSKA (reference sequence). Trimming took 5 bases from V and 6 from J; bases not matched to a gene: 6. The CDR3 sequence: CSAGGLAVNEQFF. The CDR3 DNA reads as TGCAGTGCTGGTGGACTAGCAGTCAATGAGCAGTTCTTC.